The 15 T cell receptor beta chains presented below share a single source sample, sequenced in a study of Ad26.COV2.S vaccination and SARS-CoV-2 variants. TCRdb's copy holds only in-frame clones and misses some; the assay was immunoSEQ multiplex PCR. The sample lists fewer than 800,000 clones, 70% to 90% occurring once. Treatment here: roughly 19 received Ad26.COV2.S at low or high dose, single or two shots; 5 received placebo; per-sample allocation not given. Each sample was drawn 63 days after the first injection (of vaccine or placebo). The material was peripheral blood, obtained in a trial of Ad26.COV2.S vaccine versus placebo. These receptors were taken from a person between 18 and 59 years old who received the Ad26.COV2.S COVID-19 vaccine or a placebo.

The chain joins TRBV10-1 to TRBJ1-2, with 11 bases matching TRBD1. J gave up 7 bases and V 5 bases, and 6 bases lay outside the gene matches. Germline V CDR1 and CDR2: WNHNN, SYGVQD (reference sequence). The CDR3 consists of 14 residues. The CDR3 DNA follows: TGCGCCAGCAGTCCCGGACAGGGGGCTGTTGGCTACACCTTC. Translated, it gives CASSPGQGAVGYTF.

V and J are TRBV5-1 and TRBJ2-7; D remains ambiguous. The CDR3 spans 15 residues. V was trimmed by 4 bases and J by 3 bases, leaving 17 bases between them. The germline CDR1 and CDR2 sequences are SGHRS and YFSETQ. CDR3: CASSPYSNKDYEQYF. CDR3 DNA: TGCGCCAGCAGCCCTTACTCAAATAAGGACTACGAGCAGTACTTC.

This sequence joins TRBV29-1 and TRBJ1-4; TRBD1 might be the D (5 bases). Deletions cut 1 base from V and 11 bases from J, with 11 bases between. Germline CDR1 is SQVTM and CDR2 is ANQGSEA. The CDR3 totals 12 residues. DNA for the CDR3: TGCAGCGTTGAAGCTCCACAGGAGAAACTGTTTTTT. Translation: CSVEAPQEKLFF.

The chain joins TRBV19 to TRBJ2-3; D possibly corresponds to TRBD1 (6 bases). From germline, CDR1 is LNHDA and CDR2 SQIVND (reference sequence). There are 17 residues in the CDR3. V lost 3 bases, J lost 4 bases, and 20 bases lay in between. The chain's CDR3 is CASSILVAAGDADTQYF. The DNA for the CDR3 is TGTGCCAGTAGTATCCTTGTCGCGGCAGGGGATGCAGATACGCAGTATTTT.

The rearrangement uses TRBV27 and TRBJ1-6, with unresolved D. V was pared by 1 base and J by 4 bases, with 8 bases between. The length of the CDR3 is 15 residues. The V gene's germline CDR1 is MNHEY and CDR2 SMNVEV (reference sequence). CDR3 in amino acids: CASSLWSGYNSPLHF. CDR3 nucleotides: TGTGCCAGCAGTTTATGGTCGGGGTATAATTCACCCCTCCACTTT.

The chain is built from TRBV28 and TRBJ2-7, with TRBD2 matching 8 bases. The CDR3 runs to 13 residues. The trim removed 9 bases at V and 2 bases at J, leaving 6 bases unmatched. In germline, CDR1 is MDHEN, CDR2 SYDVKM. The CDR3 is CASYGGATYEQYF. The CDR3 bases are TGTGCCAGTTACGGGGGGGCTACCTACGAGCAGTACTTC.

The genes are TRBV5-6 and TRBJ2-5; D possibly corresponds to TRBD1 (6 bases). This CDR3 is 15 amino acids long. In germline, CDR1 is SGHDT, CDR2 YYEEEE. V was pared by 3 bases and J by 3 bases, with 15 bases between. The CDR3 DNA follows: TGTGCCAGCAGCTCAAAGGTACAGGGAAAAGAGACCCAGTACTTC. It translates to CASSSKVQGKETQYF.

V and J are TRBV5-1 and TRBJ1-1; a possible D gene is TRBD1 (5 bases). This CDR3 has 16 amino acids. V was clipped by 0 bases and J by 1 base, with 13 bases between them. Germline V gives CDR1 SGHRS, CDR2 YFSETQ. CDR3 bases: TGCGCCAGCAGCTTGGGTTTGGGGCAGGGGAACACTGAAGCTTTCTTT. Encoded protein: CASSLGLGQGNTEAFF.

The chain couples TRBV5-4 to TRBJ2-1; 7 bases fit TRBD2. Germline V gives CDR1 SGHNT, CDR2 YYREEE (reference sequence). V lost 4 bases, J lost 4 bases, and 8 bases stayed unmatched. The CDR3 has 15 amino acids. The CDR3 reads CASSPGGTTYNEQFF. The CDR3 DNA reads TGTGCCAGCAGCCCGGGAGGAACGACTTACAATGAGCAGTTCTTC.

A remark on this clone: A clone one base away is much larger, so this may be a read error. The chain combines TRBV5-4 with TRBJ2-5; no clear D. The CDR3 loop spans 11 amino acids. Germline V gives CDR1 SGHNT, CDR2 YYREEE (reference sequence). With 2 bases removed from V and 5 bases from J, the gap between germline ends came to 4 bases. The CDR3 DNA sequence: TGTGCCAGCAGCTTCTCGGAGACCCAGTACTTC. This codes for CASSFSETQYF.

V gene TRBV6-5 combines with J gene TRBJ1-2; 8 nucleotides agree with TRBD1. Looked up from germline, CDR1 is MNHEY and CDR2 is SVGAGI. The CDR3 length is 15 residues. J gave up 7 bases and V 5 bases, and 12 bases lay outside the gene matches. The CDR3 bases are TGTGCCAGCAGTATTCTATGGACAGGGTCGGGTGGCTACACCTTC. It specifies CASSILWTGSGGYTF.

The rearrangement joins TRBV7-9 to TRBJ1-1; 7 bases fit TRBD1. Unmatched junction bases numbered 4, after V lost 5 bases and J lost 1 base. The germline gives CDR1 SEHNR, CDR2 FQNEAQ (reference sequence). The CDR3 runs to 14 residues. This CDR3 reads CASSHRGTNTEAFF. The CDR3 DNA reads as TGTGCCAGCAGCCACAGGGGCACGAACACTGAAGCTTTCTTT.

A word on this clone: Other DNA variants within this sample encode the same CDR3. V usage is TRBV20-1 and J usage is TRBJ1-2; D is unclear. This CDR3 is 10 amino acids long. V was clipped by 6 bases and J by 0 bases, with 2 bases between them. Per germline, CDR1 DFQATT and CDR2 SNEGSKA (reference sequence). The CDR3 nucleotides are TGCAGTGCGCCTAACTATGGCTACACCTTC. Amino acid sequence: CSAPNYGYTF.

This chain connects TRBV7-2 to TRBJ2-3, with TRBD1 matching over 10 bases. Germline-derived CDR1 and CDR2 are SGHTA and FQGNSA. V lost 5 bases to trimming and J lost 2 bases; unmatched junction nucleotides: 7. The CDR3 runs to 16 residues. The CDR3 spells CASSPPGTGVTDTQYF. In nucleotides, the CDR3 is TGTGCCAGCAGCCCCCCCGGGACAGGGGTCACAGATACGCAGTATTTT.

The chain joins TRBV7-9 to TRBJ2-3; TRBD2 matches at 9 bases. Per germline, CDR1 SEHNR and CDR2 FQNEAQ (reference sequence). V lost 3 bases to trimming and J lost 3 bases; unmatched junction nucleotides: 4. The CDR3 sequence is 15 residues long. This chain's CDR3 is CASSFPGLATDTQYF. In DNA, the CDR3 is TGTGCCAGCAGCTTTCCGGGACTAGCTACAGATACGCAGTATTTT.